The source of this T cell receptor beta chain is a study of human T cells and chemical hapten exposure. Study in general: Minor volume differences among pooled libraries chiefly drove per-sample TCR yield variation. The study, taken as a whole, reports: High-frequency TCRs, those above 1 in 1000, stayed the same after DPC sensitization.

Time point defined: healthy volunteer bleed at 6 weeks. Someone pulled total RNA out of unfractionated whole blood. Separate cDNA molecules received unique molecular identifiers, which the library attached to them. In the original processing: TCRs per sample had a median of around 100,000 and ranged from about 23,224 to 700,000. One entry per CDR3 protein results from TCRdb running MiXCR on the RACE reads. Clone size and V and J calls follow TCRdb, not the original study. The sample records around 47,000 distinct CDR3 sequences, 3% to 4.5% being singletons. As regards this clonotype: Its antigen is unknown. This clone may be a read error of a much larger clone one base away.

Germline V gene data show CDR1 as SGHDT and CDR2 as YYEEEE. This CDR3 is built from 14 residues. V shed 7 bases and J shed 10 bases, with 23 bases lying between them. V usage is TRBV5-6 and J usage is TRBJ1-2; a weak D match, TRBD1 (5 bases). The sample taken for sequencing was whole blood. This TCR derives from a human donor in good health. Some clones in this sample may be carry-over from other donors' samples. The CDR3 DNA follows: TGTGCCAGCGGATTCTGGGATTCCCGAGGGGACTACACCTTC. It encodes CASGFWDSRGDYTF.